Shown below are 14 T cell receptor beta chains from a single sample sequenced in a study of regulatory T cells in long-lasting Graves disease. The time point here: persistent/refractory GD, antithyroid drugs over 5 years with positive TRAb. The TCR library used RNA extracted from PBMCs. To make TCR beta libraries, researchers used iRepertoire HTBI primers and Arm-PCR of CDR3 regions. MiXCR, run by TCRdb on the multiplex PCR reads, gives a single entry per CDR3 protein. The data hold around 450,000 distinct CDR3 sequences, with 20% to 25% observed a single time. Sequencing used peripheral blood mononuclear cells (PBMCs), obtained when the disease was refractory, from a patient treated with antithyroid drugs. The receptors originated from a female donor with Graves disease.

This clonotype occurred many times. This chain links TRBV20-1 with TRBJ1-5, with 7 bases lining up with TRBD1. Germline V CDR1 and CDR2: DFQATT, SNEGSKA (reference sequence). The ends lost 6 bases at V and 7 bases at J; junction bases unmatched: 6. The CDR3 loop spans 12 amino acids. In nucleotides, the CDR3 is TGCAGTGCGAGACAGGGCGGCCAGCCCCAGCATTTT. This codes for CSARQGGQPQHF.

This clonotype has a count of ten or more. The chain employs TRBV10-3 and TRBJ1-6; 11 bases are a match to TRBD1. CDR1 is ENHRY, CDR2 SYGVKD, per germline. This CDR3 is built from 14 residues. With 10 bases clipped from V and 5 bases from J, the junction kept 4 bases outside the gene matches. CDR3 amino acids: CATWTGGNNSPLHF. For the CDR3, the DNA is TGTGCCACGTGGACAGGGGGCAATAATTCACCCCTCCACTTT.

J is TRBJ2-7 and V is TRBV5-6; D unclear. Germline values: CDR1 SGHDT, CDR2 YYEEEE. The V end lost 2 bases, the J end lost 4 bases, and 13 bases lay between the germline ends. There are 14 residues in the CDR3. The CDR3 DNA follows: TGTGCCAGCAGCTTCGTTTCCGGGTTTTACGAGCAGTACTTC. Translation: CASSFVSGFYEQYF.

This clonotype was picked up many times. This chain connects TRBV11-2 to TRBJ1-1; D is uncertain. Germline V CDR1 and CDR2: SGHAT, FQNNGV. The V end was cut by 0 bases, the J end by 4 bases, with 12 bases between. The CDR3 covers 15 residues. The CDR3, as DNA: TGTGCCAGCAGCTTAGATCCAGGCTCGGGCACTGAAGCTTTCTTT. Amino acid sequence: CASSLDPGSGTEAFF.

The chain employs TRBV20-1 and TRBJ2-2; possibly TRBD2 for D (6 bases). Looked up from germline, CDR1 is DFQATT and CDR2 is SNEGSKA (reference sequence). The V and J ends lost 0 bases and 7 bases respectively, with 12 bases between them. This CDR3 region has 14 residues. This CDR3 is CSARDIGEVGELFF. The DNA of the CDR3 is TGCAGTGCTAGAGATATAGGGGAGGTCGGGGAGCTGTTTTTT.

In its sample, this clonotype was seen many times. The genes are TRBV5-1 and TRBJ1-1; no definite D call. This CDR3 has 13 amino acids. V was pared by 3 bases and J by 7 bases, with 13 bases between. Germline lookup yields CDR1 SGHRS and CDR2 YFSETQ. The CDR3 region is CASSSLRTVEAFF. The CDR3 DNA is TGCGCCAGCAGCTCCCTTAGGACGGTTGAAGCTTTCTTT.

This clonotype came up many times. The chain combines TRBV7-3 with TRBJ2-5, with D perhaps TRBD1 or TRBD2 (5 bases each). Trimming left V 5 bases short and J 1 base short, with 11 bases between. CDR3 length: 14 residues. Germline V gene sequence: CDR1 SGHTA, CDR2 FQGTGA. CDR3 sequence (DNA): TGTGCCAGCAGCCCCCCGGGACCCCAAGAGACCCAGTACTTC. It translates to CASSPPGPQETQYF. Complete variable domain (other parts from reference TRBV7-3 and TRBJ2-5): GAGVSQTPSNKVTEKGKYVELRCDPISGHTALYWYRQSLGQGPEFLIYFQGTGAADDSGLPNDRFFAVRPEGSVSTLKIQRTERGDSAVYLCASSPPGPQETQYFGPGTRLLVL.

This clonotype was counted a few times. This rearrangement joins TRBV6-5 to TRBJ1-1; a weak D match, TRBD1 (6 bases). The V gene's germline CDR1 is MNHEY and CDR2 SVGAGI. Deletions cut 0 bases from V and 4 bases from J, with 12 bases between. CDR3 length: 15 amino acids. For the CDR3, the DNA is TGTGCCAGCAGTTACTCGTATACAGGGACCACTGAAGCTTTCTTT. This sequence encodes CASSYSYTGTTEAFF.

V usage is TRBV9 and J usage is TRBJ2-3; D is ambiguous. Trimming took off 0 bases at V and 2 bases at J, with 13 bases between the two ends. The CDR3 contains 16 residues. Germline loops: CDR1 SGDLS, CDR2 YYNGEE. CDR3: CASSVVSRLPTDTQYF. The DNA of the CDR3 is TGTGCCAGCAGCGTAGTTTCCCGCCTACCCACAGATACGCAGTATTTT.

This clonotype occurred once. This clone may be a read error of a much larger clone one base away. The chain couples TRBV12-3 or TRBV12-4 to TRBJ1-2; TRBD1 is a possible D gene (6 bases). Between the trimmed V and J ends, which lost 7 bases and 4 bases, there was a span of 16 bases. The CDR3 is 14 residues long. The CDR3 coding sequence is TGTGCCAGCACCATACTCGGACAGAGCTATGGCTACACCTTC. Translated: CASTILGQSYGYTF.

This clonotype was found many times. V usage is TRBV6-1 and J usage is TRBJ1-1; D is perhaps TRBD1 (5 bases). The ends were cut back, 2 bases at V and 4 bases at J, with 11 bases in the middle. Germline V gives CDR1 MNHNS, CDR2 SASEGT. The CDR3 is 14 amino acids. This chain's CDR3 is CASSEWGRGTEAFF. DNA of the CDR3: TGTGCCAGCAGTGAATGGGGGAGAGGCACTGAAGCTTTCTTT.

The V and J genes are TRBV7-2 and TRBJ2-5; 11 positions match TRBD1. The length of the CDR3 is 16 residues. Unmatched junction bases numbered 6, after V lost 5 bases and J lost 1 base. Germline loops: CDR1 SGHTA, CDR2 FQGNSA. In DNA, the CDR3 is TGTGCCAGCAGCGCGAGGGACAGGGGGATCCAAGAGACCCAGTACTTC. This codes for CASSARDRGIQETQYF.

This clonotype has a handful of counts. V gene TRBV7-2 combines with J gene TRBJ2-5; 12 nucleotides line up with TRBD2. The trim removed 2 bases at V and 2 bases at J, leaving 9 bases unmatched. CDR1 and CDR2 from the germline V gene are SGHTA and FQGNSA. CDR3 length: 18 residues. The CDR3 here is CASSLLAGGRGLQETQYF. The CDR3, as DNA: TGTGCCAGCAGCTTACTAGCGGGAGGGCGGGGCCTACAAGAGACCCAGTACTTC.

This chain links TRBV24-1 with TRBJ2-1, with D perhaps TRBD1 (5 bases). The CDR3 is made up of 13 amino acids. V gave up 6 bases and J gave up 4 bases, with 9 bases separating them. Germline V gene data show CDR1 as KGHDR and CDR2 as SFDVKD. The CDR3 DNA follows: TGTGCCACCAGTCTCGACAGATACAATGAGCAGTTCTTC. It encodes CATSLDRYNEQFF.